This record looks at one TCR beta chain sequence and its context. Its antigen is currently not known. The input lacks base qualities; no much larger clone sits a single base away. CDR3 length: 18 amino acids, cysteine to phenylalanine. Only the CDR3 portion is preserved as DNA: 54 bases, with reading frame beginning at the first base. The germline V gene gives CDR1 as LGHNA and CDR2 as YNFKEQ. The germline V and J ends show losses of 4 bases and 3 bases respectively, and no gene match explains 16 bases of the junction. The sequencer was an Illumina HiSeq 1500. The public reads were quality trimmed at Q25 with fastp and then assembled into clones with MiXCR by TCRdb, keeping productive beta chains. A single entry per CDR3 protein holds the most common genes and DNA from its merged rows. Present in this sample are approximately 170,000 distinct CDR3 sequences, under 20% of which were seen just once. The top ten hold approximately 19% of the sample.

These data originate in a study of T cell repertoires in cytomegalovirus infection (dated 2019 in TCRdb). Some background on the complete study: Donor HLA type was relevant to the analysis, as public TCR beta signatures indicated carriage of CMV infection together with the matching HLA type.

Overall study outcomes, separate from this receptor: The ex vivo response was dominated by HLA-C-restricted CMV-specific TCR beta clonotypes, and the single most frequent clonotype in two of eight donors was supplied by these HLA-C-restricted clonotypes. In both this cohort and an independent cohort of approximately 350 donors, the cumulative frequency of public TCR beta family members distinguished carriers of CMV infection plus the relevant HLA type.

This sequence uses TRBV4-2 and TRBJ2-3, with TRBD2 identical over 7 junction bases. The receptor was isolated from a human donor in good health (CMV status not recorded). Some clones in this sample may be carry-over from other donors' samples. The material sequenced was CD8+ T cells from PBMCs. CDR3 region: CASSPAATKGRATDTQYF. The nucleotides read TGTGCCAGCAGCCCTGCCGCTACGAAGGGGAGGGCTACAGATACGCAGTATTTT.